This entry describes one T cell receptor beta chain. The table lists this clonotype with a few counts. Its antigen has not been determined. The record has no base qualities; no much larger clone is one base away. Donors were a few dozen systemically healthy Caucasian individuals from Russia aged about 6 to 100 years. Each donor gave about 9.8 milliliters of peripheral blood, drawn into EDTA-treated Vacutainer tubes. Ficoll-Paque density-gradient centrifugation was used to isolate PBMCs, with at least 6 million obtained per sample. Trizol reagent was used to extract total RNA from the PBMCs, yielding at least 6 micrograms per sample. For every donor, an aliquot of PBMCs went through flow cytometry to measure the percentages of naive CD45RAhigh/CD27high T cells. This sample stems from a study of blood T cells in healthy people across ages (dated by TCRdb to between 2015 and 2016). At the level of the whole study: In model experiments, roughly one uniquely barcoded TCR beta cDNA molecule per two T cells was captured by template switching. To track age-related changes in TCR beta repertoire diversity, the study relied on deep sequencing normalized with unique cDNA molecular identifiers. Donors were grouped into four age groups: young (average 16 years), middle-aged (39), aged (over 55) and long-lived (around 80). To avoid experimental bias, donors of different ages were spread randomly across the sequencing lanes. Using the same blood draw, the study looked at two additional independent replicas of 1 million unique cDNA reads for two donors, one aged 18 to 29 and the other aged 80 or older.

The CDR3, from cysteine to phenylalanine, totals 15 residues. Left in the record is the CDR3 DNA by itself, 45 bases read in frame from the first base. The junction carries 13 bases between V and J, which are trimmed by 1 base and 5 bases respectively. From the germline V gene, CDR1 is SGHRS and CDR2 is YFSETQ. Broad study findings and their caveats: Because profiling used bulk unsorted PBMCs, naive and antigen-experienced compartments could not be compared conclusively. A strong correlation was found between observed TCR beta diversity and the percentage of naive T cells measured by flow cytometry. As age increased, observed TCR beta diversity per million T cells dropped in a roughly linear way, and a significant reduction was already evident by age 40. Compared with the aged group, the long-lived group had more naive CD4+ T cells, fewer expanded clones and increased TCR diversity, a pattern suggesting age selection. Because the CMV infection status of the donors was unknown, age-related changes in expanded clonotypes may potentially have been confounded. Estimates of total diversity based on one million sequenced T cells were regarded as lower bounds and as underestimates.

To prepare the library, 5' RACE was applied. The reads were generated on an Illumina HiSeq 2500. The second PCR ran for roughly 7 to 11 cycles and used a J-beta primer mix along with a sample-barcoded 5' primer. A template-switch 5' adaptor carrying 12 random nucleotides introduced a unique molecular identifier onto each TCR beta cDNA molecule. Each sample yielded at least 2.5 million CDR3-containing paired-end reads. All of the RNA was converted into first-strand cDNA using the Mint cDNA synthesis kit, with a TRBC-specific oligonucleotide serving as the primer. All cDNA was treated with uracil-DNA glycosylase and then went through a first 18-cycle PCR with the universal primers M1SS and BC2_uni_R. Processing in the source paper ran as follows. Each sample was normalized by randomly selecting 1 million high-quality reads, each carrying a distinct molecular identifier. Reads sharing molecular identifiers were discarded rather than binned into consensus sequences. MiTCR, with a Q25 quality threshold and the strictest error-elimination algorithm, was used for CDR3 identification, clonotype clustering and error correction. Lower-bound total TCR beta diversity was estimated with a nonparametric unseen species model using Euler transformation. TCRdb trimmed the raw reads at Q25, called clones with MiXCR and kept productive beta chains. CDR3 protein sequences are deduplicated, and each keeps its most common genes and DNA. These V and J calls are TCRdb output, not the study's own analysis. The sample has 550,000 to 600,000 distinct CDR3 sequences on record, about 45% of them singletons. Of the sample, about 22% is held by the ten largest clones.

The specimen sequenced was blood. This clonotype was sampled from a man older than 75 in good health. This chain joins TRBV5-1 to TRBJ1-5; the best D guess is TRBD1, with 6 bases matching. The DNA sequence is TGCGCCAGCAGCTTGTACGGGGGGCGAGATCAGCCCCAGCATTTT. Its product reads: CASSLYGGRDQPQHF.